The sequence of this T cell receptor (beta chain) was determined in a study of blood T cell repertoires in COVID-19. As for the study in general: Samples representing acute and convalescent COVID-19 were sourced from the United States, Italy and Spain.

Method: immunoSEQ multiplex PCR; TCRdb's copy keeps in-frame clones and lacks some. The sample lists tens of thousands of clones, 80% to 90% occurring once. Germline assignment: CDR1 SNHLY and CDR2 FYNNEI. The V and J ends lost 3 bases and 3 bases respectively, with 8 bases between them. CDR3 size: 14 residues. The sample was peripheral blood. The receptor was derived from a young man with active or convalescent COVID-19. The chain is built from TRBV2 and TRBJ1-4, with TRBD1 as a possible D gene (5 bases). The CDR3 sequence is CASSDRASNEKLFF. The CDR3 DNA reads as TGTGCCAGCAGTGACAGGGCCTCTAATGAAAAACTGTTTTTT.